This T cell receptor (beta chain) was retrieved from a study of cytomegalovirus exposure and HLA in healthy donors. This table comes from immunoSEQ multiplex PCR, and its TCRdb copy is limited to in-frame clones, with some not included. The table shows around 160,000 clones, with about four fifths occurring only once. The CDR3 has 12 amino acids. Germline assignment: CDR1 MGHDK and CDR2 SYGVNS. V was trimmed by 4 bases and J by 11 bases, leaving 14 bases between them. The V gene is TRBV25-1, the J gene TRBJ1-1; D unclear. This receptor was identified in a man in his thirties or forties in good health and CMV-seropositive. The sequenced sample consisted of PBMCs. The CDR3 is CASSGPIPGAFF. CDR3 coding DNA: TGTGCCAGCAGTGGTCCGATTCCGGGGGCTTTCTTT.